These 30 T cell receptor beta chains share one sample of origin, sequenced in a study of blood T cells in healthy people across ages. Next came a second PCR, run for about 7 to 11 cycles, which used a sample-barcoded 5' primer along with a J-beta primer mix. Each CDR3 protein gets one entry after TCRdb re-called the 5' RACE reads with MiXCR. The table shows hundreds of thousands of distinct CDR3 sequences, with more than 45% occurring only once. Specimen: blood. Receptors were obtained from an elderly woman in good health.

This clonotype showed up many times. The rearrangement joins TRBV12-3 or TRBV12-4 to TRBJ2-5; D call uncertain. The V end lost 6 bases, the J end lost 1 base, and 9 bases lay between the germline ends. The CDR3 has 13 amino acids. The CDR3 DNA reads as TGTGCCAGCAGCCCAGAACCCCAAGAGACCCAGTACTTC. Its translation is CASSPEPQETQYF.

As regards this clonotype: The junction departs from the called germline gene at one end, perhaps through a read error. The chain uses TRBV6-2 or TRBV6-3 and TRBJ2-7; 8 bases fit TRBD1. The CDR3 contains 16 residues. Looked up from germline, CDR1 is MNHEY and CDR2 is SVGEGT. For the CDR3, the DNA is TGTGCCAGCAGTTATCACGACAGGGGACGGTCCTACGGGCAGTACTTC. As protein: CASSYHDRGRSYGQYF.

This clonotype was seen just once. The rearrangement links TRBV20-1 to TRBJ2-1; D gene uncertain. The CDR3 is 12 amino acids. Germline V gives CDR1 DFQATT, CDR2 SNEGSKA (reference sequence). Trimming shortened V by 1 base and J by 6 bases, and 7 bases separated the two germline ends. The CDR3 DNA sequence: TGCAGTGCTAGAGGCACTATCAATGAGCAGTTCTTC. Encoded protein: CSARGTINEQFF.

Many counts were recorded for this clonotype. The chain links TRBV10-3 to TRBJ1-2; perhaps TRBD1 as D (6 bases). Germline CDR1 ENHRY, CDR2 SYGVKD. V was pared by 6 bases and J by 6 bases, with 14 bases between. The CDR3 is 13 residues long. CDR3 nucleotide sequence: TGTGCCATCAGGGCAGGGGAGGATCATGGCTACACCTTC. Translated, it gives CAIRAGEDHGYTF.

V usage is TRBV6-1 and J usage is TRBJ2-3; D perhaps matches TRBD2 (5 bases). Trimming shortened V by 4 bases and J by 6 bases, and 14 bases separated the two germline ends. Germline V lookup: CDR1 MNHNS, CDR2 SASEGT. The CDR3 sequence is 14 residues long. The CDR3 DNA sequence: TGTGCCAGCAGTGGTCCGGGATTCGGGGATACGCAGTATTTT. It codes for CASSGPGFGDTQYF.

The chain recombines TRBV27 with TRBJ1-1, with TRBD1 as a possible D gene (5 bases). V was clipped by 2 bases and J by 5 bases, with 9 bases between them. CDR1 and CDR2 from the germline V gene are MNHEY and SMNVEV (reference sequence). The CDR3 totals 13 residues. CDR3 sequence reads: CASSLGTPTEAFF. The CDR3 DNA sequence: TGTGCCAGCAGTTTAGGGACCCCGACTGAAGCTTTCTTT.

CDR3 sequence: CASSMTSGTDTQYF. CDR3 bases: TGTGCCAGCAGCATGACTAGCGGCACAGATACGCAGTATTTT. The genes are TRBV2 and TRBJ2-3; 8 bases fit TRBD2. This CDR3 contains 14 residues. The V gene's germline CDR1 is SNHLY and CDR2 FYNNEI. V was clipped by 6 bases and J by 1 base; unmatched bases: 3.

This clonotype came up a few times. The chain joins TRBV6-2 or TRBV6-3 to TRBJ1-2; D uncertain. CDR1 MNHEY and CDR2 SVGEGT come from the germline V gene. V lost 8 bases and J 6 bases, leaving 16 bases between the germline ends. This CDR3 region has 13 residues. The CDR3 loop is CASAWVMVNGYTF. DNA of the CDR3: TGTGCCAGCGCTTGGGTGATGGTGAATGGCTACACCTTC.

On this clonotype: One base away lies a much larger clone, so this may be a sequencing read error. The J gene is TRBJ2-1, the V gene TRBV20-1; 9 nucleotides agree with TRBD1. TRBJ2-7 matches the DNA end more closely, so the J call is doubtful. In germline, CDR1 is DFQATT, CDR2 SNEGSKA (reference sequence). The CDR3 contains 15 residues. CDR3 residues: CSASWGTGLNNEQYF. For the CDR3, the DNA is TGCAGTGCTAGTTGGGGGACAGGGCTCAACAATGAGCAGTACTTC.

For this clonotype: An end of the junction differs from the germline gene, which may be a read error. The chain is built from TRBV29-1 and TRBJ2-5, with 13 bases fitting TRBD2. The germline CDR1 and CDR2 sequences are SQVTM and ANQGSEA. The CDR3 contains 18 residues. CDR3 residues: CSVEGWGLAGLLRETQYF. The CDR3 DNA follows: TGCAGCGTAGAAGGATGGGGACTAGCGGGGCTATTACGAGAGACCCAGTACTTC.

This clonotype was seen a handful of times. This rearrangement joins TRBV27 to TRBJ1-2; TRBD1 aligns across 7 bases. Germline V CDR1 and CDR2: MNHEY, SMNVEV (reference sequence). V lost 7 bases to trimming and J lost 0 bases; unmatched junction nucleotides: 11. The CDR3 extends over 16 amino acids. For the CDR3, the DNA is TGTGCCAGCACTACCACGACAGGGAGATCTAACTATGGCTACACCTTC. This codes for CASTTTTGRSNYGYTF.

The chain is built from TRBV12-3 or TRBV12-4 and TRBJ2-1; 9 bases align to TRBD2. The CDR3 is 15 residues long. V gave up 8 bases and J gave up 0 bases; unmatched junction bases: 5. CDR3 residues: CASGRGGASYNEQFF. The CDR3 DNA is TGTGCCAGCGGGCGCGGGGGGGCCTCCTACAATGAGCAGTTCTTC.

About this clonotype itself: Given a much more abundant clone one base away, this may be a read error. The V gene is TRBV7-2, the J gene TRBJ2-4; 7 bases match TRBD1. Germline V gives CDR1 SGHTA, CDR2 FQGNSA. V shed 5 bases and J 3 bases; nucleotides not matched to a gene: 13. The CDR3 spans 17 residues. The CDR3 DNA follows: TGTGCCAGCAGCCTTAGTGGTAGGGGGCCCCGCAAAAACATTCAGTACTTC. It translates to CASSLSGRGPRKNIQYF.

This clonotype was detected many times. The J gene is TRBJ2-2, the V gene TRBV6-6; D may match TRBD1 or TRBD2 (5 bases each). Germline CDR1 is MNHNY and CDR2 is SVGAGI (reference sequence). The CDR3 contains 15 residues. V lost 2 bases and J lost 3, with 10 bases in between. CDR3: CASSYNRGDTGELFF. The CDR3 DNA reads as TGTGCCAGCAGTTACAATAGGGGAGACACCGGGGAGCTGTTTTTT.

V usage is TRBV25-1 and J usage is TRBJ2-1; no firm D call. Germline CDR1 MGHDK, CDR2 SYGVNS. This CDR3 is built from 15 residues. V gave up 4 bases and J gave up 5 bases, with 15 bases separating them. The CDR3 reads CASSVGPTPDNEQFF. The CDR3 DNA reads as TGTGCCAGCAGTGTCGGCCCGACCCCGGACAATGAGCAGTTCTTC.

The genes are TRBV18 and TRBJ2-5; D possibly corresponds to TRBD2 (5 bases). The V and J ends lost 2 bases and 5 bases respectively, with 12 bases between them. Germline V gene lookup returns CDR1 KGHSH and CDR2 LQKENI. The CDR3 is 14 residues long. The CDR3: CASSPTRGRETQYF. CDR3 nucleotide sequence: TGTGCCAGCTCACCAACTCGGGGAAGGGAGACCCAGTACTTC.

The genes are TRBV20-1 and TRBJ2-1; 7 nucleotides line up with TRBD2. CDR1 is DFQATT, CDR2 SNEGSKA, per germline (reference sequence). Unmatched junction bases numbered 7, after V lost 0 bases and J lost 2 bases. This CDR3 has 16 residues. DNA of the CDR3: TGCAGTGCTAGAGATGGGGAGGGGATCGCCTACAATGAGCAGTTCTTC. Protein: CSARDGEGIAYNEQFF.

This clonotype showed up many times. This rearrangement joins TRBV4-2 to TRBJ2-3, with TRBD2 matching 9 bases. The ends lost 1 base at V and 2 bases at J; junction bases unmatched: 13. CDR3 length equals 19 residues. Germline V gene data show CDR1 as LGHNA and CDR2 as YNFKEQ. CDR3 sequence (DNA): TGTGCCAGCAGCCAAGGAGTGGGTCCAGCGGGAGGTACCACAGATACGCAGTATTTT. Its protein product is CASSQGVGPAGGTTDTQYF.

This clonotype has just a few counts. A read error may explain this, as a much larger clone is one base away. The chain joins TRBV20-1 to TRBJ2-5; no definite D call. The V gene lost 6 bases and the J gene lost 2 bases, with 10 bases spanning the gap. The CDR3 consists of 12 residues. Germline assignment: CDR1 DFQATT and CDR2 SNEGSKA (reference sequence). In DNA form, the CDR3 reads TGCAGTGCCCCCCTCCAACAAGAGACCCAGTACTTC. Its translation: CSAPLQQETQYF.

This clonotype was recorded at least ten times. This chain connects TRBV5-6 to TRBJ2-3; 7 nucleotides match TRBD2. With V trimmed by 0 bases and J by 4 bases, 5 bases remained unmatched. The germline CDR1 and CDR2 sequences are SGHDT and YYEEEE. The CDR3 contains 15 residues. In DNA, the CDR3 is TGTGCCAGCAGCTTGGTTGGGAGGGAGGCAGATACGCAGTATTTT. Translation gives CASSLVGREADTQYF.

This chain links TRBV5-1 with TRBJ2-7; 8 bases match TRBD1. In germline, CDR1 is SGHRS, CDR2 YFSETQ. The V and J ends lost 4 bases and 4 bases, in that order; junction bases with no gene match: 4. The CDR3 extends over 13 amino acids. The CDR3 loop is CASSGDRRYEQYF. Written as DNA, the CDR3 is TGCGCCAGCAGCGGGGACAGGCGTTACGAGCAGTACTTC.

This clonotype was observed at least ten times. The chain combines TRBV28 with TRBJ2-1; no reliable D call. This CDR3 region has 14 residues. Germline CDR1 is MDHEN and CDR2 is SYDVKM. The ends were cut back, 6 bases at V and 0 bases at J, with 9 bases in the middle. The CDR3 DNA sequence: TGTGCCAGCAGCCAAATAAGCTCCTACAATGAGCAGTTCTTC. Translated, it gives CASSQISSYNEQFF. Filled out from reference TRBV28 and TRBJ2-1, the complete variable domain reads DVKVTQSSRYLVKRTGEKVFLECVQDMDHENMFWYRQDPGLGLRLIYFSYDVKMKEKGDIPEGYSVSREKKERFSLILESASTNQTSMYLCASSQISSYNEQFFGPGTRLTVL.

As to this clonotype: A single base separates this from a much larger clone, so it may be a read error. The rearrangement links TRBV7-2 to TRBJ2-1, with D unclear. This CDR3 comprises 14 residues. Germline CDR1 SGHTA, CDR2 FQGNSA. The chain's CDR3 is CASSLELTYDEQFF. CDR3 nucleotides: TGTGCCAGCAGCTTAGAACTGACCTACGATGAGCAGTTCTTC. The entire variable domain, with the rest obtained from reference TRBV7-2 and TRBJ2-1, is as follows: GAGVSQSPSNKVTEKGKDVELRCDPISGHTALYWYRQSLGQGLEFLIYFQGNSAPDKSGLPSDRFSAERTGGSVSTLTIQRTQQEDSAVYLCASSLELTYDEQFFGPGTRLTVL.

In this sample, this clonotype turned up once. This may arise from a read error, as a much more abundant clone is one base away. J is TRBJ2-7 and V is TRBV12-3 or TRBV12-4; perhaps TRBD1 as D (6 bases). Trimming left V 1 base short and J 7 bases short, with 17 bases between. The CDR3 is made up of 15 amino acids. DNA of the CDR3: TGTGCCAGCAGTTTAGGGGGGATTGGGGACAATGAGCAGTACTTC. It specifies CASSLGGIGDNEQYF.

On this clonotype: Mismatch with germline at one junction end may stem from a read error. The chain uses TRBV12-3 or TRBV12-4 and TRBJ2-1, with D possibly matching TRBD1 (6 bases). This CDR3 has 15 amino acids. CDR3 residues: CASSLLLTGYKEQFF. CDR3 in DNA: TGTGCCAGCAGTTTGTTACTAACAGGGTACAAGGAGCAGTTCTTC.

V and J are TRBV7-4 and TRBJ2-4; 9 bases match TRBD1. The end of the DNA is better explained by TRBJ2-7, so the J call may be wrong. CDR1 and CDR2 from the germline V gene are SGHVT and SQSDAQ. The CDR3 has 15 residues. CDR3 loop: CASSPSYRGRDEQYF. The CDR3 bases are TGTGCCAGCAGCCCCTCCTACAGGGGGCGGGACGAGCAGTACTTC.

Points on this clonotype: A much larger clone lies a single base off, so this may be a read error. Because it lacks the conserved phenylalanine or tryptophan at the end, this CDR3 is likely a read error. The V call is TRBV7-9, the J call TRBJ2-1, with D unclear. The CDR3 is 14 residues long. Trimming shortened V by 2 bases and J by 4 bases, and 9 bases separated the two germline ends. Germline V gene sequence: CDR1 SEHNR, CDR2 FQNEAQ (reference sequence). CDR3 loop: CASSLRAEYNEQFL. The CDR3 DNA sequence: TGTGCCAGCAGCTTAAGGGCGGAGTACAATGAGCAGTTCCTC.

V is TRBV28 and J is TRBJ1-6, with TRBD1 as a possible D gene (6 bases). Germline CDR1 and CDR2: MDHEN and SYDVKM. V lost 2 bases, J lost 0 bases, and 14 bases lay in between. This CDR3 comprises 18 residues. Here the CDR3 reads CASSLGGPRSSYNSPLHF. The CDR3 DNA is TGTGCCAGCAGTTTAGGGGGCCCTAGGAGCTCCTATAATTCACCCCTCCACTTT.

This clonotype was seen repeatedly, ten times or more. V and J are TRBV15 and TRBJ2-3; no clear D. Germline lookup yields CDR1 LNHNV and CDR2 YYDKDF (reference sequence). CDR3 length: 12 amino acids. The V end lost 0 bases, the J end lost 6 bases, and 4 bases lay between the germline ends. CDR3 in DNA: TGTGCCACCAGCAGAGACCGGGATACGCAGTATTTT. It specifies CATSRDRDTQYF.

This clonotype was observed at least ten times. This chain uses TRBV5-1 with TRBJ2-5; D remains unclear. Looked up from germline, CDR1 is SGHRS and CDR2 is YFSETQ. CDR3 size: 13 residues. V was cut by 0 bases and J by 7 bases, with 10 bases left in between. The CDR3 sequence is CASSLAGNPTQYF. CDR3 nucleotide sequence: TGCGCCAGCAGCTTGGCTGGGAACCCGACCCAGTACTTC.